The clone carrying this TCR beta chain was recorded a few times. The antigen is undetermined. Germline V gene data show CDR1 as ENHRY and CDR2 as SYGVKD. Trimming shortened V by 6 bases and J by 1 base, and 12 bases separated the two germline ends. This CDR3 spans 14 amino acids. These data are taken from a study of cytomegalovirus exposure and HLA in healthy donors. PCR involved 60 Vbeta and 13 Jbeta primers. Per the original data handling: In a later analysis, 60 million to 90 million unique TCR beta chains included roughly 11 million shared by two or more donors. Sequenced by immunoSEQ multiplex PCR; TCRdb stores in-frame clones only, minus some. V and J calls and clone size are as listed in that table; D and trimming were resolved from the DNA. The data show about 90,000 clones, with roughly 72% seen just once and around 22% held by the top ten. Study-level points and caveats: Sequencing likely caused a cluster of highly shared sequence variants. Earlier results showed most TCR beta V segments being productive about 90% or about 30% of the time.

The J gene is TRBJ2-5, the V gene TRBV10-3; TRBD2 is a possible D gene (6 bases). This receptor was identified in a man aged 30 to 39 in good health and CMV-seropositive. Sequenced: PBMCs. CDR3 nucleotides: TGTGCCATCAGAGGAGGGCAGCTCCAAGAGACCCAGTACTTC. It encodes CAIRGGQLQETQYF.